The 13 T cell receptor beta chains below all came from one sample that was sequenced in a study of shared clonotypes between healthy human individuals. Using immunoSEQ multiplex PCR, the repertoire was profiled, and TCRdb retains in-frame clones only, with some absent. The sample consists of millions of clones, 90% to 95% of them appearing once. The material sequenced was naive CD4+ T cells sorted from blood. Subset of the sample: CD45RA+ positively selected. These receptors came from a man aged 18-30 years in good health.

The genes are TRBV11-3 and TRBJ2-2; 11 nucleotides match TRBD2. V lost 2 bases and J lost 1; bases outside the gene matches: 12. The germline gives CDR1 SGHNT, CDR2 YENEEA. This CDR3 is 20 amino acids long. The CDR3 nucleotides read TGTGCCAGCAGCTTAAGCCCTACTATGGGGACTAGCGGGAACACCGGGGAGCTGTTTTTT. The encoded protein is CASSLSPTMGTSGNTGELFF.

CDR3 residues: CASSYRESGGYEQYF. The CDR3 DNA reads as TGTGCCAGCAGTTACAGGGAATCAGGCGGCTACGAGCAGTACTTC. J is TRBJ2-7 and V is TRBV6-5; D ambiguous. Trimming shortened V by 2 bases and J by 3 bases, and 14 bases separated the two germline ends. The CDR3 is 15 residues long. CDR1 MNHEY and CDR2 SVGAGI come from the germline V gene.

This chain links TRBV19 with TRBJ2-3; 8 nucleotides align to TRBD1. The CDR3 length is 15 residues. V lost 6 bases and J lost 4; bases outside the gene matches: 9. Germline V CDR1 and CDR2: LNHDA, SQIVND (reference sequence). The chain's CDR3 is CASRQTGVSPDTQYF. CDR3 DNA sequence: TGTGCCAGTAGACAGACAGGGGTGAGCCCAGATACGCAGTATTTT.

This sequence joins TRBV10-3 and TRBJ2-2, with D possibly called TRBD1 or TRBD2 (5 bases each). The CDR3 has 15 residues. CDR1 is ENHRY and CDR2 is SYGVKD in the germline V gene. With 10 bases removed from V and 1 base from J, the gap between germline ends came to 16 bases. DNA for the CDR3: TGTGCCACCTCTTCGGGGCGAAGGAACACCGGGGAGCTGTTTTTT. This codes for CATSSGRRNTGELFF.

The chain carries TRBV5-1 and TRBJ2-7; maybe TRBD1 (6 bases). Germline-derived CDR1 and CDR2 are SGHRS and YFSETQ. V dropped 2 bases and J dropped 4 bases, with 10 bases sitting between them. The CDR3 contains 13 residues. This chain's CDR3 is CASSFTGRYEQYF. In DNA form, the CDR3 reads TGCGCCAGCAGCTTCACAGGGAGATACGAGCAGTACTTC.

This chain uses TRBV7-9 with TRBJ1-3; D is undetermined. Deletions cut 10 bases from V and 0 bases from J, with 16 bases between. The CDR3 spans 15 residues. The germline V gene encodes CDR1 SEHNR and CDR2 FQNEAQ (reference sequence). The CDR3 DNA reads TGTGCCACCACTACGCTCGACCACTCTGGAAACACCATATATTTT. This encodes CATTTLDHSGNTIYF.

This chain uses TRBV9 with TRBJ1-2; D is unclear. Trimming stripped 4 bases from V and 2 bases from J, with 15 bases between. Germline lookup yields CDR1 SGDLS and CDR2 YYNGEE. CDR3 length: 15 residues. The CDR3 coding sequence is TGTGCCAGCAGCTCATCTACCGGGCCCAACTATGGCTACACCTTC. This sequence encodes CASSSSTGPNYGYTF.

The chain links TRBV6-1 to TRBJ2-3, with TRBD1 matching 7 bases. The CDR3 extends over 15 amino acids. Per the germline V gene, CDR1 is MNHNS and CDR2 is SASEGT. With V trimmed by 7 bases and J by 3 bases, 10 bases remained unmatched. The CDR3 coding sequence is TGTGCCAGCAATCGAGACAGGGTTGGAACAGATACGCAGTATTTT. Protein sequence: CASNRDRVGTDTQYF.

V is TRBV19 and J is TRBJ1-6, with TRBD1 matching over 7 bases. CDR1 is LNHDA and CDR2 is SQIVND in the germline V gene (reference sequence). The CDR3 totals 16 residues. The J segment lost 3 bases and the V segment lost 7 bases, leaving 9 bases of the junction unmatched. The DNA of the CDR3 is TGTGCCAGTACCACCCAACGACAGGGCTATAATTCACCCCTCCACTTT. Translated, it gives CASTTQRQGYNSPLHF.

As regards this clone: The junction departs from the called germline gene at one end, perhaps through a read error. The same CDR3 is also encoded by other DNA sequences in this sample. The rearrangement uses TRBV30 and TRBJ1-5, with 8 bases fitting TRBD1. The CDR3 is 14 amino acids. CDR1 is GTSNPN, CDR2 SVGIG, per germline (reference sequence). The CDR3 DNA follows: TGTGCATGGAGTAGGGGACAGGGCAATCAGCCCCAGCATTTT. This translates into CAWSRGQGNQPQHF.

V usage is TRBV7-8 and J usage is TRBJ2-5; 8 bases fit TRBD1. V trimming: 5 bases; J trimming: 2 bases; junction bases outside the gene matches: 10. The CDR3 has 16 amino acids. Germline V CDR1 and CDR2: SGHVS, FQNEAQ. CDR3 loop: CASSPDRGGNQETQYF. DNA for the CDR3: TGTGCCAGCAGCCCAGACAGGGGCGGGAATCAAGAGACCCAGTACTTC.

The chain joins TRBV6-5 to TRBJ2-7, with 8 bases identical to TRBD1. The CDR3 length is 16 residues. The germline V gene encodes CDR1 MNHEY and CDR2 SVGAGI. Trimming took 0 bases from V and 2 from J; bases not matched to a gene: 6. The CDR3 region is CASSYSPGGQAYEQYF. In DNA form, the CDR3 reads TGTGCCAGCAGTTACTCGCCCGGGGGACAGGCCTACGAGCAGTACTTC.

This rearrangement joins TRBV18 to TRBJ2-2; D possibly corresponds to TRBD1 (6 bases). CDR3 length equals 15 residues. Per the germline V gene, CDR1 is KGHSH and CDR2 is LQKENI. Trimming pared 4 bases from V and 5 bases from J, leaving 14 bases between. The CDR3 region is CASSQQGSGTGELFF. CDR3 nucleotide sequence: TGTGCCAGCTCACAACAGGGCTCGGGGACCGGGGAGCTGTTTTTT.